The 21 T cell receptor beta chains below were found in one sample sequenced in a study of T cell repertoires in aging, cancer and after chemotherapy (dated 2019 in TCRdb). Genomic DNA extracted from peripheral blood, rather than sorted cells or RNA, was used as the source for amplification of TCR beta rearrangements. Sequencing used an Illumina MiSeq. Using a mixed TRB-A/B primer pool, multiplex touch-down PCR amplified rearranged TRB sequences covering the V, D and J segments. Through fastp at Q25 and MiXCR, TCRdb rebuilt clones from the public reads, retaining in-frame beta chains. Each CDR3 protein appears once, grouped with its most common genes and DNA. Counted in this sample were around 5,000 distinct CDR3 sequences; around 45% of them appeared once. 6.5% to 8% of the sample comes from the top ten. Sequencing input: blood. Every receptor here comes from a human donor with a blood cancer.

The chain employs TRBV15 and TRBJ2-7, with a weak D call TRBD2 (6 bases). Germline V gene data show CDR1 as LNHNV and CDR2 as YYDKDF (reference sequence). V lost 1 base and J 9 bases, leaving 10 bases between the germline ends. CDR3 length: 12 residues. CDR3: CATSRGLGMQYF. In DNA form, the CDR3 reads TGTGCCACCAGCAGAGGACTAGGTATGCAGTACTTC.

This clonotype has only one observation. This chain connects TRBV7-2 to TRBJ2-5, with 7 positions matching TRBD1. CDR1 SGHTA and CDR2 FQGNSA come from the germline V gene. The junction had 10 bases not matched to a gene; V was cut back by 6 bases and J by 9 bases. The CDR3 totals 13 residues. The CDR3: CASRLTGNGAQYF. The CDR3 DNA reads TGTGCCAGCAGGTTGACAGGGAACGGGGCCCAGTACTTC.

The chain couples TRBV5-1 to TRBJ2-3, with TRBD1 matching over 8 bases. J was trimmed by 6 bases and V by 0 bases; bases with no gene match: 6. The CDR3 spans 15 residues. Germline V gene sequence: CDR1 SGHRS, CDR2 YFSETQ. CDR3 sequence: CASSLDRGSRDTQYF. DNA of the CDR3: TGCGCCAGCAGCTTGGACAGGGGGAGTCGTGATACGCAGTATTTT. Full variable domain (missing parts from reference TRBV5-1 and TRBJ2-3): KAGVTQTPRYLIKTRGQQVTLSCSPISGHRSVSWYQQTPGQGLQFLFEYFSETQRNKGNFPGRFSGRQFSNSRSEMNVSTLELGDSALYLCASSLDRGSRDTQYFGPGTRLTVL.

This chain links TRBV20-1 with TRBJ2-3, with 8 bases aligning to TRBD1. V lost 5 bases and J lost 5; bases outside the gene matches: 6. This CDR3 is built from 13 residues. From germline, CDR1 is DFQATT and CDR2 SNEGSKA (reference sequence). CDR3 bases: TGCAGTGCTCCAGGGGGCAACGGAGATACGCAGTATTTT. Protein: CSAPGGNGDTQYF.

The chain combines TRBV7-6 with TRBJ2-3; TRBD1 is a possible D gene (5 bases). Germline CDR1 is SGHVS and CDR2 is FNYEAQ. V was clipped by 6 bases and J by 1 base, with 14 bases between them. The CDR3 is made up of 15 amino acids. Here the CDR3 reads CASRKDNSGTDTQYF. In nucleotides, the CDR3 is TGTGCCAGCAGAAAGGACAACTCTGGCACAGATACGCAGTATTTT.

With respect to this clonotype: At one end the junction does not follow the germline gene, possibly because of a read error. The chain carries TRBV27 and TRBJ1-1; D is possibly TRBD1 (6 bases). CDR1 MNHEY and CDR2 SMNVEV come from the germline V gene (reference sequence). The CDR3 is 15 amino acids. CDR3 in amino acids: CASSLSGQGNTESFF. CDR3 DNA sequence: TGTGCCAGCAGTTTATCGGGTCAGGGGAACACTGAATCTTTCTTT.

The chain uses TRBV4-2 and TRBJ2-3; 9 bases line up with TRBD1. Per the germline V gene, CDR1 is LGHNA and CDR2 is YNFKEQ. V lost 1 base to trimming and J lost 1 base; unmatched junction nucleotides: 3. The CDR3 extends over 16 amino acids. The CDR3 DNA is TGTGCCAGCAGCCAAGTACGGACAGGGGGCACAGATACGCAGTATTTT. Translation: CASSQVRTGGTDTQYF.

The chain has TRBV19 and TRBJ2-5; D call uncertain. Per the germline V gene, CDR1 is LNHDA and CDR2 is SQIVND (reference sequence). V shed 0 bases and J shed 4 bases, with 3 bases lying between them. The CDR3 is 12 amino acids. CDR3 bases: TGTGCCAGTAGTATAGAAGGAGAGACCCAGTACTTC. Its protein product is CASSIEGETQYF.

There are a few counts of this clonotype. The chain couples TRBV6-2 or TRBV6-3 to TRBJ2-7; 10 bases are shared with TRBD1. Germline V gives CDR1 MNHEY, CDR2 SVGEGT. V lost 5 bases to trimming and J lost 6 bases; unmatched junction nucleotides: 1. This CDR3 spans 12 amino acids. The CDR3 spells CASSDRGLEQYF. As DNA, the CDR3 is TGTGCCAGCAGTGACAGGGGGCTCGAGCAGTACTTC.

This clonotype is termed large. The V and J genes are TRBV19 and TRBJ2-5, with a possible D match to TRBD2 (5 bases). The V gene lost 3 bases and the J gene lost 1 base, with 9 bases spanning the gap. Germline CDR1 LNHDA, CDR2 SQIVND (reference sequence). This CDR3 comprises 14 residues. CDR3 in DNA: TGTGCCAGTAGTATCCACGGGATCCAAGAGACCCAGTACTTC. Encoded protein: CASSIHGIQETQYF. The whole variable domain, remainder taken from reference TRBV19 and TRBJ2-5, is DGGITQSPKYLFRKEGQNVTLSCEQNLNHDAMYWYRQDPGQGLRLIYYSQIVNDFQKGDIAEGYSVSREKKESFPLTVTSAQKNPTAFYLCASSIHGIQETQYFGPGTRLLVL.

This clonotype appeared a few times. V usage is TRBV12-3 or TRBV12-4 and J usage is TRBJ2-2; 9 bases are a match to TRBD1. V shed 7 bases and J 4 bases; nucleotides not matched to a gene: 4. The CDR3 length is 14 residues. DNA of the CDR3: TGTGCCAGCAAACAGGGGGCGAGCACCGGGGAGCTGTTTTTT. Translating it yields CASKQGASTGELFF.

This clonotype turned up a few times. CDR3 bases: TGTGCCAGCAGCTTGGGCGGGGGCAACACAGATACGCAGTATTTT. It encodes CASSLGGGNTDTQYF. This chain connects TRBV5-6 to TRBJ2-3; weak D call: TRBD2 (7 bases). The germline gives CDR1 SGHDT, CDR2 YYEEEE. The CDR3 contains 15 residues. V was clipped by 0 bases and J by 2 bases, with 10 bases between them.

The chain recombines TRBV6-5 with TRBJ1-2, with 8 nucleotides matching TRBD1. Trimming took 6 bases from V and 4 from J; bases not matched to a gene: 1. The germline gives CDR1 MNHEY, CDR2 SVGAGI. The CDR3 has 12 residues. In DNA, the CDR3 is TGTGCCAGCAGGGACAGGGCCTATGGCTACACCTTC. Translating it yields CASRDRAYGYTF.

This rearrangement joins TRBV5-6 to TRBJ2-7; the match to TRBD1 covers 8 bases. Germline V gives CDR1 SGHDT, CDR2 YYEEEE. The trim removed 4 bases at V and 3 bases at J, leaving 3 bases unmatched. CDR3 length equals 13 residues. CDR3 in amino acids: CASSVGTGYEQYF. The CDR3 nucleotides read TGTGCCAGCAGCGTGGGGACAGGCTACGAGCAGTACTTC.

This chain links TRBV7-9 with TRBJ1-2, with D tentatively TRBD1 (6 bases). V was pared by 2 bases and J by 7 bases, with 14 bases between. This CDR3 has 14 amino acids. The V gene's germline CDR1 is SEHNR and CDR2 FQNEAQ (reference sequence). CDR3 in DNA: TGTGCCAGCAGCTTACAGGGGACCCTGGGTGGCTACACCTTC. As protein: CASSLQGTLGGYTF.

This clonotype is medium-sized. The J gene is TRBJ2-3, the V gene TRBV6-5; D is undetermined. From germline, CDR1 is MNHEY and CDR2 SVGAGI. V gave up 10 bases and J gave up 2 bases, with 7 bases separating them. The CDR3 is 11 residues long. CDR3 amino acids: CATQVTDTQYF. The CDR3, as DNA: TGTGCCACCCAGGTCACAGATACGCAGTATTTT.

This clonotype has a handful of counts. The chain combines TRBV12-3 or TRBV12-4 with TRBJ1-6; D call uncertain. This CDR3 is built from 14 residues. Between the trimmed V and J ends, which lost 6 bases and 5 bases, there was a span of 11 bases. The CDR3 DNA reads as TGTGCCAGCAGCCCCTTAGGCAATAATTCACCCCTCCACTTT. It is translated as CASSPLGNNSPLHF.

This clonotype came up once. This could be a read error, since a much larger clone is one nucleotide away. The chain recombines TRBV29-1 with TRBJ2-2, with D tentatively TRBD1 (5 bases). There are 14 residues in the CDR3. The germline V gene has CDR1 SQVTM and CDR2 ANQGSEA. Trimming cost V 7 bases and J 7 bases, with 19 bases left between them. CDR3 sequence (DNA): TGCAGCGGTGTTTGGCAGGGCCGAGTCGGGGAGCTGTTTTTT. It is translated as CSGVWQGRVGELFF.

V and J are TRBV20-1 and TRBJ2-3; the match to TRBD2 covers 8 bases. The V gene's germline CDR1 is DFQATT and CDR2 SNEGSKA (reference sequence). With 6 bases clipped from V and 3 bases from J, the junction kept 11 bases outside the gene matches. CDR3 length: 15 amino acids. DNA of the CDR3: TGCAGTGCAAGCGGCCGGACTAGCACAACAGATACGCAGTATTTT. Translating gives CSASGRTSTTDTQYF.

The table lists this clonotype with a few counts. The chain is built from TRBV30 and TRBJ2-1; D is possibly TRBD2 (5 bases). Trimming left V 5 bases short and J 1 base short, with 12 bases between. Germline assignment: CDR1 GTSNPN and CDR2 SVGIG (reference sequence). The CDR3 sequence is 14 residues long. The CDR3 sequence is CAWDVGGSYNEQFF. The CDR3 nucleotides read TGTGCCTGGGACGTCGGCGGGTCCTACAATGAGCAGTTCTTC.

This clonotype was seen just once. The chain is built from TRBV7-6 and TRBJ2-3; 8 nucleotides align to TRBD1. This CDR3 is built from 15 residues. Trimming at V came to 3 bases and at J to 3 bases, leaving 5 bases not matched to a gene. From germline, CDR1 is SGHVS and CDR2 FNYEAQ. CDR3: CASSFRQGATDTQYF. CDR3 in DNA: TGTGCCAGCAGCTTCAGGCAGGGGGCAACAGATACGCAGTATTTT.